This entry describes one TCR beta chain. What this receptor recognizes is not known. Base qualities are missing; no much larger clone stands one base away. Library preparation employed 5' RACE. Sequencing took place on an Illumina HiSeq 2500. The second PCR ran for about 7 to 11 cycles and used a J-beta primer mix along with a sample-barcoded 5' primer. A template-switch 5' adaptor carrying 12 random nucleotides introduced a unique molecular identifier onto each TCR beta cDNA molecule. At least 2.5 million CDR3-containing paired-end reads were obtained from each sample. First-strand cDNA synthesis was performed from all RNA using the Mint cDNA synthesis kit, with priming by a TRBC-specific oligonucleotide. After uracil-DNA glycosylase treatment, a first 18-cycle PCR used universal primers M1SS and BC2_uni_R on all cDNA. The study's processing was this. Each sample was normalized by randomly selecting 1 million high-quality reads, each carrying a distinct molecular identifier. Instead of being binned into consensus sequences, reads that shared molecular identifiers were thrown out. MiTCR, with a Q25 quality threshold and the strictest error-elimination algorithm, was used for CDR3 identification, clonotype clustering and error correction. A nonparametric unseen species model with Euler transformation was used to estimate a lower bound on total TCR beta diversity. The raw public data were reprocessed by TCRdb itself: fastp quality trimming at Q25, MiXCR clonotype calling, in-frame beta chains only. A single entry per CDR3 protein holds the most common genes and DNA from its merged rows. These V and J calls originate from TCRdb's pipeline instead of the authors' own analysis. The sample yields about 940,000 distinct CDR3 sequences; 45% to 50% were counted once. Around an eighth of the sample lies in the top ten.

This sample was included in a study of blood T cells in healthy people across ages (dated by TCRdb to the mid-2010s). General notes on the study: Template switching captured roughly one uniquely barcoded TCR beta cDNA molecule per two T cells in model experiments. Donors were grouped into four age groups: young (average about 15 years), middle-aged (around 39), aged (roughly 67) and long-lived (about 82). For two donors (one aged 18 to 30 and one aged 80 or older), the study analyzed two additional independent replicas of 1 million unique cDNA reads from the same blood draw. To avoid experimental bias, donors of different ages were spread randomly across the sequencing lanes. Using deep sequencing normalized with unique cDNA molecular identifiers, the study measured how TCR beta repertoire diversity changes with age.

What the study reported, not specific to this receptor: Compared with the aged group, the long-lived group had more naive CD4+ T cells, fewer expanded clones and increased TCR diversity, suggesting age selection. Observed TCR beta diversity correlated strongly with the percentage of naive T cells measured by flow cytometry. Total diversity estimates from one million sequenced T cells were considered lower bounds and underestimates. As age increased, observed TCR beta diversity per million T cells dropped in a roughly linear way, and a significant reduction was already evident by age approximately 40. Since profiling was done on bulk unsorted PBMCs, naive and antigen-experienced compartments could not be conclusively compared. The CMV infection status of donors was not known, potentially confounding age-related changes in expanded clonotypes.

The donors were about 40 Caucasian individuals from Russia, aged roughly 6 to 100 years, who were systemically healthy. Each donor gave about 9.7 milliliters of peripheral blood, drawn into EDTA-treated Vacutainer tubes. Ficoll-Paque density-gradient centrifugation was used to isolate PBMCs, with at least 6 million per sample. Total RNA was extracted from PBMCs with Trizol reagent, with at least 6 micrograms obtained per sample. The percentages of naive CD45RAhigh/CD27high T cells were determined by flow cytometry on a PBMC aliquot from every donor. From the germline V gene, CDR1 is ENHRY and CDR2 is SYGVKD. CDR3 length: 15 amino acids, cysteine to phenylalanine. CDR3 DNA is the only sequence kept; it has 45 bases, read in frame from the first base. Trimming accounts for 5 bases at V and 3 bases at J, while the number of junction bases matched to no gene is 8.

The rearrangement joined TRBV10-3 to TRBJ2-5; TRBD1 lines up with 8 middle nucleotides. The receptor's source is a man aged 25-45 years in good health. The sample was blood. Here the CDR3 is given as CAISKGQAKKETQYF. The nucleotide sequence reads TGTGCCATCAGTAAGGGACAGGCTAAAAAAGAGACCCAGTACTTC.